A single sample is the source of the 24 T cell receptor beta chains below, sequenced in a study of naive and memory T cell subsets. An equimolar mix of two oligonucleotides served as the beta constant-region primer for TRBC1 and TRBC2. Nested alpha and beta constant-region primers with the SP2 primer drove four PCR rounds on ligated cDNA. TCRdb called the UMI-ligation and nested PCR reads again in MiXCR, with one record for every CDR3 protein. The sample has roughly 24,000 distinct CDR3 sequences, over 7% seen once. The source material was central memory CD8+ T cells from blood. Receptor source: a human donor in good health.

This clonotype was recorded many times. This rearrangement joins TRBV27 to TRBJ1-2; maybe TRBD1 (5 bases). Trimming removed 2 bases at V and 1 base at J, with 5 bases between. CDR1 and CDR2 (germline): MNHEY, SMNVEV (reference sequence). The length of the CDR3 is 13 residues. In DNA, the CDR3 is TGTGCCAGCAGTTTAGGGGGTAACTATGGCTACACCTTC. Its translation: CASSLGGNYGYTF.

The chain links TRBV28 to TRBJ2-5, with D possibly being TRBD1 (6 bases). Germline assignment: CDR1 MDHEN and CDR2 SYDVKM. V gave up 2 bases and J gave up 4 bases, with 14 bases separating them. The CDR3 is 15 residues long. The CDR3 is CASSLEARGGETQYF. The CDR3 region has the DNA TGTGCCAGCAGTTTAGAAGCCAGGGGTGGAGAGACCCAGTACTTC.

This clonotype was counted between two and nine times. The CDR3 DNA follows: TGCAGTGCTAGAGCGGAGTTTCAGCCCCAGCATTTT. Protein sequence: CSARAEFQPQHF. This chain joins TRBV20-1 and TRBJ1-5; D ambiguous. Germline V gene lookup returns CDR1 DFQATT and CDR2 SNEGSKA (reference sequence). CDR3 length: 12 amino acids. V lost 1 base, J lost 6 bases, and 7 bases lay in between.

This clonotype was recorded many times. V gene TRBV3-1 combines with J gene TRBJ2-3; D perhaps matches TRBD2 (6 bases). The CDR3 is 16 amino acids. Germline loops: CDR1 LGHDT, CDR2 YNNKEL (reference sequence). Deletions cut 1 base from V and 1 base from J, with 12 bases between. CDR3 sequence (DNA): TGTGCCAGCAGCCAAGTTCCGGGAGAGGGCACAGATACGCAGTATTTT. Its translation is CASSQVPGEGTDTQYF.

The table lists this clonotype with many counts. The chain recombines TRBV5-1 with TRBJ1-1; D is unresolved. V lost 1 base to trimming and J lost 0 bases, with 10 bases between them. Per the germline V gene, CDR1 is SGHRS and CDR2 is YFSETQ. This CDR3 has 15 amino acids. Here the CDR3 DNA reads TGCGCCAGCAGCTTGACGGGGTGGATGAACACTGAAGCTTTCTTT. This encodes CASSLTGWMNTEAFF.

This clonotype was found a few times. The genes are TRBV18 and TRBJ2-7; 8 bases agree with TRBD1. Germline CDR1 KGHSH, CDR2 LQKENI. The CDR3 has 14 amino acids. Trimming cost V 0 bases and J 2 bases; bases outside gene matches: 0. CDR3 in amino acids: CASSPPGQAYEQYF. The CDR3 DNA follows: TGTGCCAGCTCACCACCGGGACAGGCCTACGAGCAGTACTTC.

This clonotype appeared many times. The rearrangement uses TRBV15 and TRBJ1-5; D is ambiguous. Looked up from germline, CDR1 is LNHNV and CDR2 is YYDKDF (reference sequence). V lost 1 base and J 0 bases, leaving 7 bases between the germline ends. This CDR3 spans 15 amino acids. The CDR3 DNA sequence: TGTGCCACCAGCAGAGTCCCCTATAGCAATCAGCCCCAGCATTTT. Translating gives CATSRVPYSNQPQHF.

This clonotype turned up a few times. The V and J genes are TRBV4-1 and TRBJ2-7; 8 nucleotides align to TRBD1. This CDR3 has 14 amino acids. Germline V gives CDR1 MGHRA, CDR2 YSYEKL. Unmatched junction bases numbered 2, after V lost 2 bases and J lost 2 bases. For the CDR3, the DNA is TGCGCCAGCAGCCAAACAGGGGGACCCTACGAGCAGTACTTC. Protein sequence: CASSQTGGPYEQYF.

The CDR3: CSVVFPHSYEQYF. Here the CDR3 DNA reads TGCAGCGTTGTGTTTCCACACTCCTACGAGCAGTACTTC. The chain links TRBV29-1 to TRBJ2-7, with no clear D. The V end lost 4 bases, the J end lost 0 bases, and 10 bases lay between the germline ends. In germline, CDR1 is SQVTM, CDR2 ANQGSEA. This CDR3 comprises 13 residues.

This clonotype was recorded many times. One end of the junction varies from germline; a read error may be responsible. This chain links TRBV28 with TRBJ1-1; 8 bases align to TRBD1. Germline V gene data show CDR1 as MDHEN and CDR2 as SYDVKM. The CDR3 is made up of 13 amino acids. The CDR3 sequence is CASSLTGGAEAFF. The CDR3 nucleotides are TGCGCCAGCAGCCTTACAGGGGGGGCTGAAGCTTTCTTT.

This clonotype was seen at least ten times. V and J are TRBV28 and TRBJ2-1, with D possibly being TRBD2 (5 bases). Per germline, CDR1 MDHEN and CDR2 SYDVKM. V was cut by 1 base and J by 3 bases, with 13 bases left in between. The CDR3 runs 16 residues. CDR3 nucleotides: TGTGCCAGCAGTTTATTTGGGGAGTTGATCTACAATGAGCAGTTCTTC. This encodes CASSLFGELIYNEQFF.

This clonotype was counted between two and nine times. CDR3 nucleotide sequence: TGTGCCAGCCAACAGGCCAGCGATCTCTCTGAAGCTTTCTTT. Translating it yields CASQQASDLSEAFF. The chain carries TRBV28 and TRBJ1-1; a weak D match, TRBD1 (5 bases). Trimming took 8 bases from V and 6 from J, leaving 19 bases between them. CDR3 size: 14 residues. Germline lookup yields CDR1 MDHEN and CDR2 SYDVKM. The full variable domain, rest sourced from reference TRBV28 and TRBJ1-1, is DVKVTQSSRYLVKRTGEKVFLECVQDMDHENMFWYRQDPGLGLRLIYFSYDVKMKEKGDIPEGYSVSREKKERFSLILESASTNQTSMYLCASQQASDLSEAFFGQGTRLTVV.

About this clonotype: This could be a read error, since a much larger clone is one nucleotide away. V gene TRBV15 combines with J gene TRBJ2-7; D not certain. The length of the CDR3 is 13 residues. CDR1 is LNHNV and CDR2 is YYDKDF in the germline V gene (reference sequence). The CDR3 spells CATSRAFAYERYF. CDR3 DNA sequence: TGTGCCACCAGCAGAGCTTTCGCCTACGAGCGGTACTTC.

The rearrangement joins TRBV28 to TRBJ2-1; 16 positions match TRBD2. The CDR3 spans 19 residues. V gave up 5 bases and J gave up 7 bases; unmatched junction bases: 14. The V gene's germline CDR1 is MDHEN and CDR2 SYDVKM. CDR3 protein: CASSGTGTSGRAGRNEQFF. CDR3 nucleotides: TGTGCCAGCAGTGGGACCGGGACTAGCGGGAGGGCCGGTCGAAATGAGCAGTTCTTC.

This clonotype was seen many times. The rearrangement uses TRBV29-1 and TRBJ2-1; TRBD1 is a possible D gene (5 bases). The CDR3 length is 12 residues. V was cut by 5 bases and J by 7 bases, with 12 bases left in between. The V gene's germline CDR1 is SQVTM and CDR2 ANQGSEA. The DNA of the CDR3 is TGCAGCGTTCGCAGGGTTAATAATGAGCAGTTCTTC. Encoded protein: CSVRRVNNEQFF.

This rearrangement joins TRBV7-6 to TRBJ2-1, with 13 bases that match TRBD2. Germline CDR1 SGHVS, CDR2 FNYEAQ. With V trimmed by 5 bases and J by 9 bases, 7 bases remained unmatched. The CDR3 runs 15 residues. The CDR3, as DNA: TGTGCCAGCAGCCGGACTAGCGGGAGAAAGGGTGAGCAGTTCTTC. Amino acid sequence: CASSRTSGRKGEQFF.

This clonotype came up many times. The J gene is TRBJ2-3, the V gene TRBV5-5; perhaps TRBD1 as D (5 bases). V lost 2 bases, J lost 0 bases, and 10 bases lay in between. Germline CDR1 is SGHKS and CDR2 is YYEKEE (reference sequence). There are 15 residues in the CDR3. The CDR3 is CASSFRQYSTDTQYF. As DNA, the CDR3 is TGTGCCAGCAGCTTCCGACAGTATAGCACAGATACGCAGTATTTT. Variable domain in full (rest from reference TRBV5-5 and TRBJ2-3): DAGVTQSPTHLIKTRGQQVTLRCSPISGHKSVSWYQQVLGQGPQFIFQYYEKEERGRGNFPDRFSARQFPNYSSELNVNALLLGDSALYLCASSFRQYSTDTQYFGPGTRLTVL.

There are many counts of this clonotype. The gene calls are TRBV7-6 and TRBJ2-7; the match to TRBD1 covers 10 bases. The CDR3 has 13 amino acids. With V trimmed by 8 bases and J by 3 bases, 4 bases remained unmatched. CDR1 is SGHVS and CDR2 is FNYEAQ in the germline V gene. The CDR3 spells CASATGGNYEQYF. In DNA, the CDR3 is TGTGCCAGCGCGACAGGGGGCAACTACGAGCAGTACTTC.

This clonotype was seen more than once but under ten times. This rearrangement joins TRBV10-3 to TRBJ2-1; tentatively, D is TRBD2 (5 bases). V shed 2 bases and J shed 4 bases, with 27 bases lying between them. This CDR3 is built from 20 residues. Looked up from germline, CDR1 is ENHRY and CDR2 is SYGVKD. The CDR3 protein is CAISEISSGRTSTLYNEQFF. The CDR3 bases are TGTGCCATCAGTGAGATCTCAAGCGGCAGGACCTCCACCCTATACAATGAGCAGTTCTTC.

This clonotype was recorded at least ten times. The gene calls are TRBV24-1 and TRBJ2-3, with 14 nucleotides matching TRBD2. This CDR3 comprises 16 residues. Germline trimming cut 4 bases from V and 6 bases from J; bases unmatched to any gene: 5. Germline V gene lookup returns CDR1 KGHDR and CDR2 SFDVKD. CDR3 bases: TGTGCCACCAGTGACCCGGGACTAGCGGGAGAGGATACGCAGTATTTT. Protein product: CATSDPGLAGEDTQYF.

The CDR3 nucleotides are TGTGCCAGCAGTTACGGGGGAGGAAATGAGCAGTTCTTC. Residues: CASSYGGGNEQFF. This chain connects TRBV6-5 to TRBJ2-1; maybe TRBD2 (6 bases). Trimming stripped 2 bases from V and 7 bases from J, with 9 bases between. The CDR3 is made up of 13 amino acids. Germline CDR1 reads MNHEY; CDR2 reads SVGAGI.

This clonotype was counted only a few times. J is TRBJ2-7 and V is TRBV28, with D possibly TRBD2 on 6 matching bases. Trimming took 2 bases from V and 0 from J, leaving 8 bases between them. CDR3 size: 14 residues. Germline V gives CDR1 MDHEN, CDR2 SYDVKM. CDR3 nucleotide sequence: TGTGCCAGCAGTTTAGCGGGAATCTCCTACGAGCAGTACTTC. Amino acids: CASSLAGISYEQYF.

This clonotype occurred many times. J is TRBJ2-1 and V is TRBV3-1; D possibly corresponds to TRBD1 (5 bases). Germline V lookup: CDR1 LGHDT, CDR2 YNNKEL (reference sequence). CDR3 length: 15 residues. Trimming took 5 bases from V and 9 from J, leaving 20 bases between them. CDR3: CASSKGDILVGEQFF. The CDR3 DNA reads TGTGCCAGCAGCAAAGGGGATATCCTCGTTGGTGAGCAGTTCTTC.

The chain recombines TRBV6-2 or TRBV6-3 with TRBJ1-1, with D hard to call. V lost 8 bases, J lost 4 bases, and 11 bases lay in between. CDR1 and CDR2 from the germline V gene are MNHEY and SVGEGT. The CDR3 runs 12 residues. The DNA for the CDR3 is TGTGCCAGCGCCGTCGGTCTCACTGAAGCTTTCTTT. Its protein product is CASAVGLTEAFF.